This TCR beta chain comes out of a study of cytomegalovirus exposure and HLA in healthy donors. Findings of the study overall: The study flagged fewer than 200 TCR beta chains as cytomegalovirus-associated.

With respect to this clone: Its antigen remains unknown.

Vbeta (60) and Jbeta (13) primers were used in the PCR. The data were produced by immunoSEQ multiplex PCR, yet TCRdb's version contains in-frame clones alone and is incomplete. This table holds over 150,000 clones, over 70% found once. The CDR3 totals 14 residues. The V gene end was trimmed by 3 bases and the J gene end by 4 bases; junction bases not matched to a gene: 3. Germline V gene lookup returns CDR1 SGHDT and CDR2 YYEEEE. The receptor was derived from a male donor in good health and CMV-seropositive. V usage is TRBV5-6 and J usage is TRBJ2-1, with 8 bases lining up with TRBD2. The material sequenced was PBMCs. The CDR3 loop reads CASSSGLEYNEQFF. In DNA form, the CDR3 reads TGTGCCAGCAGCTCGGGACTAGAATACAATGAGCAGTTCTTC.